These 2 T cell receptor beta chains share one sample of origin, sequenced in a study of neurological immune-mediated disorders. MiXCR was run by TCRdb on the 5' RACE reads, yielding one entry per CDR3 protein. The table shows around 69,000 distinct CDR3 sequences, with almost 3.5% occurring only once. Material for sequencing was PBMCs. The receptor set was obtained from a man aged 35 to 55 with multiple sclerosis.

In its sample, this clonotype was seen many times. CDR3 sequence reads: CASSLLAGSTYEQYF. The CDR3 coding sequence is TGCGCCAGCAGCCTACTAGCGGGATCTACCTACGAGCAGTACTTC. The rearrangement uses TRBV5-1 and TRBJ2-7; 10 nucleotides match TRBD2. The length of the CDR3 is 15 residues. Trimming removed 4 bases from V and 2 bases from J; junction bases left unmatched: 6. Germline V gene data show CDR1 as SGHRS and CDR2 as YFSETQ.

This clonotype was found many times. This sequence joins TRBV15 and TRBJ1-2; TRBD1 is a possible D gene (5 bases). The germline V and J ends were trimmed by 5 bases and 11 bases, with 21 bases remaining between them. CDR3 length: 14 residues. CDR1 and CDR2 from the germline V gene are LNHNV and YYDKDF (reference sequence). CDR3 sequence: CATSSSDKPGHYTF. In DNA form, the CDR3 reads TGTGCCACCAGCTCCTCGGACAAACCAGGACATTACACCTTC.